This TCR beta chain was found in a study of TIL therapy for anti-PD-1-resistant metastatic lung cancer listed by TCRdb under 2021. Regarding the complete study: A median age of around 54 years (range about 38-75) and a median tumor PD-L1 proportion score of 4.5% to 6.5% were recorded among enrolled patients. Tumor and peripheral blood T cell receptor beta sequencing was used to track clonotypes across tumor, expanded TIL product and serial blood samples. A median non-synonymous tumor mutation burden of around 1.4 mutations per megabase was determined across the cohort by whole-exome sequencing. Most of the cohort had lung adenocarcinoma, a handful of tumors were EGFR-mutant and two were ALK-rearranged, and half of the patients were current or former smokers. The paper's findings and limits, for the study overall: The study protocol defined all tumor marker inferences as exploratory. Generalizability was limited because the cohort was highly selected, with more treatment-naive, never-smoker and oncogene-addicted patients included than is typical. High clonal turnover was observed in TIL culture, with many enriched product clones not detected in the baseline tumor, which suggested clonal contraction rather than faithful expansion. Higher clonality and lower diversity were observed in expanded TIL cultures than in baseline intratumoral T cells (median clonality approximately 6% vs 31%, p < 0.0001).

This clone was detected only a few times. Its antigen specificity is not known. No much larger clone exists at a distance of one base, and base qualities are not known. The immunoSEQ v3 hsTCRB kit was used to amplify TCR beta CDR3 regions from genomic DNA through bias-controlled multiplex PCR. The TCR libraries were sequenced on an Illumina NextSeq 500 to 2 million or so read pairs for survey level or roughly 4.5-6.5 million read pairs for deep level. Under the source paper's analysis protocol: V, D and J genes were assigned, non-productive sequences were removed, and clonality was reported by immunoSEQ Analyzer software. Repertoires were compared using productive Simpson clonality and Morisita overlap index of productive TRB rearrangements between infused TIL and blood. The immuneACCESS repertoire file appears here via TCRdb, limited to in-frame rearrangements. These files lack a portion of the clones; in checked studies, under half of the deficit traces to unresolved V genes, and the cause of the others is not known. Clonal size and the V and J genes are those of that table, whereas D and trimming came from the DNA. In this sample the table shows some 90,000 clones, roughly 65% of which occur a single time. The top ten clonotypes cover approximately 11% of the sample.

The time point label of this sample denotes: pre-treatment sample, taken before nivolumab and TIL therapy. The baseline tumor samples were excised metastases, mostly pleural nodules or supraclavicular lymph nodes, taken from the same resection that was used to grow TIL. Tumors were harvested prior to any PD-1/PD-L1 blockade, after which nivolumab was administered to patients, and lymphodepletion, expanded TIL infusion and IL-2 were given to patients who progressed. Adults with stage 4 NSCLC were enrolled from late 2017 to January 2020 in a dual-center phase I trial. The samples were drawn from an open-label, single-arm phase I trial testing tumor-infiltrating lymphocyte therapy combined with nivolumab in advanced non-small cell lung cancer. For each resected tumor, portions were snap-frozen in liquid nitrogen and kept at -80 degrees C. Using laser-capture macrodissection, tumor regions of interest were selected on H&E sections, then pulverized into about 15 mg aliquots and extracted using Qiagen Allprep kits.

The sequence derives from a person between 25 and 80 years old with non-small cell lung cancer. The sequencing used tumor tissue, collected at baseline.

CDR3 sequence: CASSPGTSGKTGELFF. The DNA reads as follows: TGTGCCAGCAGCCCCGGGACTAGCGGGAAAACCGGGGAGCTGTTTTTT. The rearrangement combines TRBV7-3 with TRBJ2-2; 13 nucleotides in the junction match TRBD2. From the cysteine up to the phenylalanine, the CDR3 has a length of 16 residues. Only the CDR3 region is kept as DNA, spanning 48 bases read in frame from base 1. From a lookup of the germline V gene, CDR1 and CDR2 are SGHTA and FQGTGA. V ends up 5 bases short and J 5 bases short, with an unmatched junction base count of 5.